This passage covers 25 T cell receptor beta chains from one sample sequenced in a study of T cell responses to AZD1222 COVID-19 vaccine. Produced via immunoSEQ multiplex PCR; TCRdb's table is partial and in-frame only. The table lists about 67,000 clones, approximately 80% of them singletons. Source: peripheral blood, taken on day 0 of AZD1222 vaccination. The origin of the receptors is an adult in good health.

Comments on this clone: One junction end disagrees with the germline gene, perhaps due to a read error. The chain links TRBV28 to TRBJ1-3; D is ambiguous. The CDR3 contains 16 residues. Germline-derived CDR1 and CDR2 are MDHEN and SYDVKM. The CDR3 region is CASRFEELSSGNTIYF. In DNA, the CDR3 is TGTGCCAGCCGTTTCGAAGAATTGAGCTCTGGAAACACCATATATTTT.

V and J are TRBV7-9 and TRBJ2-7, with a tentative D call TRBD2 (6 bases). There are 14 residues in the CDR3. Germline CDR1 and CDR2: SEHNR and FQNEAQ (reference sequence). Deletions cut 6 bases from V and 6 bases from J, with 18 bases between. The CDR3 is CASSKKMWGGEQYF. CDR3 nucleotides: TGTGCCAGCAGTAAAAAAATGTGGGGAGGCGAGCAGTACTTC.

This chain joins TRBV28 and TRBJ1-2, with 9 bases that match TRBD1. The V gene end was trimmed by 5 bases and the J gene end by 8 bases; junction bases not matched to a gene: 6. The CDR3 totals 13 residues. In germline, CDR1 is MDHEN, CDR2 SYDVKM. CDR3 DNA: TGTGCCAGCAGTCCGGGACAGGGAGGAGGCTACACCTTC. Translation: CASSPGQGGGYTF.

The rearrangement links TRBV7-9 to TRBJ2-5, with 7 bases identical to TRBD1. This CDR3 comprises 15 residues. CDR1 is SEHNR and CDR2 is FQNEAQ in the germline V gene (reference sequence). The V segment lost 5 bases and the J segment 0 bases; nucleotides outside the gene matches: 6. In DNA form, the CDR3 reads TGTGCCAGCAGCACGCGGACAGGCCACCAAGAGACCCAGTACTTC. Its protein is CASSTRTGHQETQYF.

The chain has TRBV4-3 and TRBJ2-1, with TRBD1 as a possible D gene (6 bases). Trimming pared 4 bases from V and 8 bases from J, leaving 12 bases between. The CDR3 has 13 amino acids. Looked up from germline, CDR1 is LGHNA and CDR2 is YSLEER. CDR3 amino acids: CASSLQGFDEQFF. The CDR3 bases are TGCGCCAGCAGCCTCCAGGGGTTCGATGAGCAGTTCTTC.

This chain uses TRBV5-1 with TRBJ2-1; a weak D match, TRBD2 (5 bases). Germline V lookup: CDR1 SGHRS, CDR2 YFSETQ. The V and J ends lost 5 bases and 6 bases respectively, with 12 bases between them. This CDR3 has 13 residues. CDR3: CASRNELVNEQFF. The CDR3 DNA is TGCGCCAGCAGGAATGAACTAGTCAATGAGCAGTTCTTC.

This chain joins TRBV5-1 and TRBJ2-2; TRBD2 might be the D (5 bases). V dropped 4 bases and J dropped 0 bases, with 10 bases sitting between them. This CDR3 comprises 15 residues. Germline-derived CDR1 and CDR2 are SGHRS and YFSETQ. The CDR3 is CASSQRVTNTGELFF. The DNA of the CDR3 is TGCGCCAGCAGCCAGAGGGTTACGAACACCGGGGAGCTGTTTTTT.

This clone was counted once. The chain has TRBV19 and TRBJ1-2; TRBD1 aligns across 7 bases. This CDR3 comprises 14 residues. Germline values: CDR1 LNHDA, CDR2 SQIVND (reference sequence). The J segment lost 4 bases and the V segment lost 3 bases, leaving 5 bases of the junction unmatched. CDR3 sequence reads: CASSIGTAGYGYTF. The CDR3, as DNA: TGTGCCAGTAGTATTGGGACAGCGGGCTATGGCTACACCTTC.

This chain connects TRBV28 to TRBJ1-6; no definite D call. The CDR3 totals 15 residues. V was pared by 6 bases and J by 8 bases, with 17 bases between. Germline-derived CDR1 and CDR2 are MDHEN and SYDVKM. The CDR3 loop reads CASRAPPGPDSPLHF. The DNA for the CDR3 is TGTGCCAGCAGAGCGCCTCCCGGACCCGATTCACCCCTCCACTTT. Supplemented by reference TRBV28 and TRBJ1-6, the full variable domain reads DVKVTQSSRYLVKRTGEKVFLECVQDMDHENMFWYRQDPGLGLRLIYFSYDVKMKEKGDIPEGYSVSREKKERFSLILESASTNQTSMYLCASRAPPGPDSPLHFGNGTRLTVT.

V gene TRBV5-1 combines with J gene TRBJ2-1; the D gene is possibly TRBD1 (6 bases). Trimming removed 4 bases at V and 8 bases at J, with 19 bases between. The CDR3 sequence is 15 residues long. Germline V gene data show CDR1 as SGHRS and CDR2 as YFSETQ. The CDR3 DNA reads TGCGCCAGCAGCCACGGGACAACCGGGATAGATGAGCAGTTCTTC. This codes for CASSHGTTGIDEQFF.

The chain recombines TRBV7-9 with TRBJ1-3; 7 positions match TRBD1. The CDR3 has 14 residues. V dropped 3 bases and J dropped 3; count of bases not matched to a gene: 2. Germline assignment: CDR1 SEHNR and CDR2 FQNEAQ (reference sequence). CDR3 DNA: TGTGCCAGCAGCTTCGGACAGGATGGAAACACCATATATTTT. This sequence encodes CASSFGQDGNTIYF. Complete variable domain (other parts from reference TRBV7-9 and TRBJ1-3): DTGVSQNPRHKITKRGQNVTFRCDPISEHNRLYWYRQTLGQGPEFLTYFQNEAQLEKSRLLSDRFSAERPKGSFSTLEIQRTEQGDSAMYLCASSFGQDGNTIYFGEGSWLTVV.

The genes are TRBV27 and TRBJ1-5, with D possibly being TRBD1 (6 bases). Deletions cut 8 bases from V and 3 bases from J, with 17 bases between. CDR3 size: 15 residues. The germline V gene encodes CDR1 MNHEY and CDR2 SMNVEV (reference sequence). The CDR3 loop reads CASGQQGPYNQPQHF. As DNA, the CDR3 is TGTGCCAGCGGACAACAGGGACCCTACAATCAGCCCCAGCATTTT.

V gene TRBV6-5 combines with J gene TRBJ2-1; D could derive from TRBD1 or TRBD2 (5 bases each). The CDR3 contains 14 residues. Germline V gene lookup returns CDR1 MNHEY and CDR2 SVGAGI. V dropped 6 bases and J dropped 8 bases, with 17 bases sitting between them. The CDR3 DNA reads as TGTGCCAGCAGGGGGACCACCGGTAGGGATGAGCAGTTCTTC. Translated: CASRGTTGRDEQFF.

This sequence joins TRBV28 and TRBJ1-1; D is unresolved. V was trimmed by 2 bases and J by 0 bases, leaving 10 bases between them. The CDR3 spans 15 residues. Germline V gene lookup returns CDR1 MDHEN and CDR2 SYDVKM. CDR3: CASSLRKVLNTEAFF. CDR3 nucleotide sequence: TGTGCCAGCAGTTTACGTAAGGTTTTGAACACTGAAGCTTTCTTT.

This sequence joins TRBV24-1 and TRBJ2-3; D remains unclear. V dropped 4 bases and J dropped 1 base, with 11 bases sitting between them. This CDR3 has 15 amino acids. The V gene's germline CDR1 is KGHDR and CDR2 SFDVKD. CDR3 protein: CATSDPDIRTDTQYF. The CDR3 DNA reads as TGTGCCACCAGTGACCCCGACATTCGCACAGATACGCAGTATTTT.

The V and J genes are TRBV4-3 and TRBJ2-3, with TRBD2 matching over 14 bases. CDR3 length: 18 residues. Per the germline V gene, CDR1 is LGHNA and CDR2 is YSLEER. V was pared by 0 bases and J by 5 bases, with 7 bases of the junction left unmatched. For the CDR3, the DNA is TGCGCCAGCAGCCAAGATGTGGGACTAGCGGGAGTGGGAGATACGCAGTATTTT. Its translation: CASSQDVGLAGVGDTQYF.

V and J are TRBV28 and TRBJ2-7; 8 bases are a match to TRBD2. This CDR3 region has 14 residues. The V gene end was trimmed by 5 bases and the J gene end by 2 bases; junction bases not matched to a gene: 5. Germline assignment: CDR1 MDHEN and CDR2 SYDVKM. Here the CDR3 reads CASSRPGGAYEQYF. In DNA form, the CDR3 reads TGTGCCAGCAGTCGTCCCGGGGGGGCCTACGAGCAGTACTTC. The full variable domain, completed using reference TRBV28 and TRBJ2-7, is DVKVTQSSRYLVKRTGEKVFLECVQDMDHENMFWYRQDPGLGLRLIYFSYDVKMKEKGDIPEGYSVSREKKERFSLILESASTNQTSMYLCASSRPGGAYEQYFGPGTRLTVT.

V and J are TRBV6-5 and TRBJ2-1; possible D gene TRBD1, 6 bases. Germline CDR1 is MNHEY and CDR2 is SVGAGI. V was shortened by 4 bases and J by 6 bases, with 19 bases between the two germline ends. This CDR3 region has 16 residues. CDR3 sequence: CASSWGTSSRINEQFF. CDR3 sequence (DNA): TGTGCCAGCAGTTGGGGGACAAGCTCGCGGATCAATGAGCAGTTCTTC.

The chain has TRBV19 and TRBJ1-1; 8 bases map to TRBD1. Germline lookup yields CDR1 LNHDA and CDR2 SQIVND (reference sequence). V was pared by 10 bases and J by 3 bases, with 16 bases of the junction left unmatched. The CDR3 runs 16 residues. CDR3 amino acids: CATLRSGTGYYTEAFF. CDR3 coding DNA: TGTGCCACCCTACGCTCCGGGACAGGCTATTACACTGAAGCTTTCTTT.

J is TRBJ1-4 and V is TRBV3-1 (or the pseudogene TRBV3-2); D not resolved. V shed 4 bases and J shed 0 bases, with 18 bases lying between them. Germline values: CDR1 LGHDT, CDR2 YNNKEL (reference sequence). This CDR3 contains 18 residues. The CDR3 loop reads CASSLTRGPFSTNEKLFF. CDR3 sequence (DNA): TGTGCCAGCAGCCTCACTAGAGGGCCATTCTCAACTAATGAAAAACTGTTTTTT.

J is TRBJ2-7 and V is TRBV7-2; D is ambiguous. The CDR3 is 16 residues long. The germline V gene has CDR1 SGHTA and CDR2 FQGNSA. Trimming cost V 2 bases and J 0 bases, with 14 bases left between them. As DNA, the CDR3 is TGTGCCAGCAGCTTAACGAGTCTGCACAGCTCCTACGAGCAGTACTTC. Its protein product is CASSLTSLHSSYEQYF.

The chain carries TRBV3-1 (or the pseudogene TRBV3-2) and TRBJ1-1; D uncertain. This CDR3 region has 13 residues. Trimming removed 2 bases from V and 7 bases from J, with 11 bases in between. The V gene's germline CDR1 is LGHDT and CDR2 YNNKEL (reference sequence). The CDR3 here is CASSQLAGNEAFF. CDR3 bases: TGTGCCAGCAGCCAACTCGCGGGTAATGAAGCTTTCTTT.

CDR3 bases: TGCGCCAGCAGCTTGGAACTAGGACAATACAATGAGCAGTTCTTC. Its protein is CASSLELGQYNEQFF. The rearrangement joins TRBV5-1 to TRBJ2-1, with D perhaps given as TRBD1 or TRBD2 (5 bases each). Germline V CDR1 and CDR2: SGHRS, YFSETQ. This CDR3 is 15 amino acids long. The germline V and J ends were trimmed by 0 bases and 4 bases, with 11 bases remaining between them. The full variable domain, in which reference TRBV5-1 and TRBJ2-1 provide the parts outside the CDR3, is KAGVTQTPRYLIKTRGQQVTLSCSPISGHRSVSWYQQTPGQGLQFLFEYFSETQRNKGNFPGRFSGRQFSNSRSEMNVSTLELGDSALYLCASSLELGQYNEQFFGPGTRLTVL.

J is TRBJ2-1 and V is TRBV7-2; possible D gene TRBD2, 6 bases. CDR1 is SGHTA and CDR2 is FQGNSA in the germline V gene. The V gene lost 4 bases and the J gene lost 7 bases, with 17 bases spanning the gap. This CDR3 spans 15 amino acids. The CDR3 reads CASSYGGAGENEQFF. The CDR3 DNA reads TGTGCCAGCAGCTACGGCGGGGCCGGGGAGAATGAGCAGTTCTTC.

This clone appeared a few times. The rearrangement uses TRBV6-6 and TRBJ1-3; D remains ambiguous. V lost 3 bases to trimming and J lost 3 bases, with 6 bases between them. CDR1 is MNHNY and CDR2 is SVGAGI in the germline V gene (reference sequence). This CDR3 comprises 13 residues. The DNA of the CDR3 is TGTGCCAGCAGTTATGACTATGGAAACACCATATATTTT. Translated: CASSYDYGNTIYF.